Sequencing of this TCR beta chain was carried out in a study of shared clonotypes between healthy human individuals. Study-wide context: Researchers assigned three CD4 naive, three CD4 memory, two CD8 naive and one CD8 memory plate to each donor. The study, taken as a whole, reports: Among non-shared clonotypes, generation probabilities were lower than among those shared by all four donors.

Comment on this clone: The antigen is undetermined.

Assay used: immunoSEQ multiplex PCR; TCRdb lists only in-frame clones, some missing. The table has over a million clones, roughly 96% seen once. The sequence derives from a man aged 25-45 years in good health. Specimen: naive CD4+ T cells sorted from blood. Subset in this sample: CD45RA+ positively selected.

The CDR3 is CASSESGYGREGNEQYF. The DNA for the CDR3 is TGCGCCAGCAGTGAGTCGGGATACGGGAGGGAGGGAAACGAGCAGTACTTC. The chain combines TRBV10-1 with TRBJ2-7, with 8 positions matching TRBD2. Per the germline V gene, CDR1 is WNHNN and CDR2 is SYGVQD (reference sequence). V gave up 0 bases and J gave up 5 bases; unmatched junction bases: 12. The CDR3 length is 17 residues.